These 23 T cell receptor beta chains share one sample of origin, sequenced in a study of CD8+CD57+ T cells in acquired aplastic anemia. Genomic DNA provided the template from which TCR beta VDJ and CDR3 profiles were obtained. One entry per CDR3 protein, called by TCRdb with MiXCR from the reads. Found here are about 220,000 distinct CDR3 sequences, about a third of them singletons; the top ten hold about 1.1%. Sequenced input: sorted CD4+, CD8+, or CD8+CD57+ T cells (not recorded which) from PBMCs. These receptors were collected from a human donor in good health, serving as a control.

The chain has TRBV2 and TRBJ2-5; D gene ambiguous. The germline V and J ends were trimmed by 8 bases and 6 bases, with 16 bases remaining between them. Germline V gene data show CDR1 as SNHLY and CDR2 as FYNNEI. The CDR3 sequence is 13 residues long. The DNA of the CDR3 is TGTGCCAGCTCGCCGACGAACGGAAAGACCCAGTACTTC. Its translation is CASSPTNGKTQYF.

V and J are TRBV9 and TRBJ2-7, with 8 positions matching TRBD2. Germline V gene sequence: CDR1 SGDLS, CDR2 YYNGEE. V shed 1 base and J 1 base; nucleotides not matched to a gene: 19. The CDR3 contains 20 residues. For the CDR3, the DNA is TGTGCCAGCAGCGTAATCTGGCGGGAGGTCTCCTTATTGAATTCCTACGAGCAGTACTTC. This encodes CASSVIWREVSLLNSYEQYF.

In regard to this clonotype: The junction departs from germline at one end; a sequencing error may be responsible. The chain couples TRBV9 to TRBJ1-6, with D uncertain. Germline lookup yields CDR1 SGDLS and CDR2 YYNGEE. The CDR3 is 12 residues long. CDR3 nucleotide sequence: TGTGCCCGCAGCTTGGCAGGTTCACCCCTCCACTTT. Protein product: CARSLAGSPLHF.

The chain is built from TRBV19 and TRBJ1-1, with TRBD1 matching 12 bases. Trimming took 6 bases from V and 11 from J; bases not matched to a gene: 7. Germline CDR1 is LNHDA and CDR2 is SQIVND (reference sequence). This CDR3 is 13 amino acids long. Here the CDR3 reads CASSPGTGGQAFF. In DNA, the CDR3 is TGTGCCAGTAGCCCCGGGACAGGGGGCCAGGCTTTCTTT.

This clonotype turned up a few times. A much bigger clone sits one base away, suggesting this may be a read error. V usage is TRBV2 and J usage is TRBJ1-1; TRBD1 might be the D (5 bases). CDR3 size: 15 residues. Looked up from germline, CDR1 is SNHLY and CDR2 is FYNNEI. Trimming stripped 7 bases from V and 4 bases from J, with 19 bases between. CDR3 amino acids: CASTSRGGAGTEAFF. CDR3 nucleotide sequence: TGTGCCAGCACCTCTAGGGGAGGGGCAGGCACTGAAGCTTTCTTT.

This sequence joins TRBV29-1 and TRBJ1-2, with a tentative D call TRBD1 (6 bases). Deletions cut 1 base from V and 5 bases from J, with 8 bases between. Per the germline V gene, CDR1 is SQVTM and CDR2 is ANQGSEA. The CDR3 is made up of 12 amino acids. CDR3 bases: TGCAGCGTTGAAGGGACAGAATATGGCTACACCTTC. Its protein product is CSVEGTEYGYTF.

This clonotype was seen ten or more times. This chain connects TRBV5-1 to TRBJ1-6, with 11 bases identical to TRBD1. This CDR3 is built from 14 residues. V shed 5 bases, J shed 8 bases, and the junction held 3 bases outside the gene matches. CDR1 SGHRS and CDR2 YFSETQ come from the germline V gene. In nucleotides, the CDR3 is TGCGCCAGCAGGAGGGACAGGGGGTATTCACCCCTCCACTTT. Translating it yields CASRRDRGYSPLHF.

This clonotype was observed at least ten times. The V and J genes are TRBV7-3 and TRBJ2-1; TRBD2 matches 10 bases. V gave up 3 bases and J gave up 9 bases; unmatched junction bases: 14. CDR3 length: 17 residues. Per the germline V gene, CDR1 is SGHTA and CDR2 is FQGTGA. CDR3: CASSFSGGAVGVGEQFF. CDR3 bases: TGTGCCAGCAGCTTCAGCGGGGGGGCCGTCGGGGTCGGTGAGCAGTTCTTC.

This clonotype came up a few times. The V call is TRBV24-1, the J call TRBJ1-5, with a tentative D call TRBD1 (5 bases). The ends were cut back, 0 bases at V and 4 bases at J, with 6 bases in the middle. The CDR3 runs 14 residues. Germline-derived CDR1 and CDR2 are KGHDR and SFDVKD. This CDR3 is CATSDLGGNQPQHF. The CDR3 DNA reads TGTGCCACCAGTGATTTGGGGGGGAATCAGCCCCAGCATTTT.

This rearrangement joins TRBV10-2 to TRBJ1-6; no definite D call. Germline V CDR1 and CDR2: WSHSY, SAAADI. The CDR3 loop spans 14 amino acids. V lost 6 bases and J 8 bases, leaving 14 bases between the germline ends. The CDR3 is CASREERSYSPLHF. For the CDR3, the DNA is TGCGCCAGCAGGGAGGAGAGGTCCTATTCACCCCTCCACTTT.

This clonotype was observed many times. The J gene is TRBJ1-2, the V gene TRBV10-3; D possibly corresponds to TRBD1 (6 bases). CDR1 is ENHRY and CDR2 is SYGVKD in the germline V gene. The CDR3 runs 14 residues. V was pared by 2 bases and J by 2 bases, with 9 bases between. The CDR3 is CAISEPDRNYGYTF. Written as DNA, the CDR3 is TGTGCCATCAGTGAGCCCGACAGGAACTATGGCTACACCTTC.

The gene calls are TRBV18 and TRBJ2-5, with D unresolved. The CDR3 length is 14 residues. Germline V gene sequence: CDR1 KGHSH, CDR2 LQKENI. V lost 3 bases to trimming and J lost 0 bases, with 8 bases between them. CDR3 amino acids: CASSPRIDQETQYF. CDR3 bases: TGTGCCAGCTCACCCCGGATAGACCAAGAGACCCAGTACTTC.

Turning to this clonotype: The missing conserved phenylalanine or tryptophan at the end of this CDR3 makes a read error likely. The gene calls are TRBV6-1 and TRBJ1-6; D call uncertain. Trimming pared 5 bases from V and 5 bases from J, leaving 19 bases between. Per germline, CDR1 MNHNS and CDR2 SASEGT. CDR3 size: 17 residues. CDR3 protein: CASSQYSHGGNNSPLHL. The CDR3 DNA reads as TGTGCCAGCAGTCAGTATTCCCATGGAGGGAATAATTCACCCCTCCACCTT.

This clonotype was recorded many times. The chain carries TRBV5-8 and TRBJ2-7; 8 positions agree with TRBD1. The CDR3 extends over 14 amino acids. With V trimmed by 0 bases and J by 3 bases, 2 bases remained unmatched. Germline CDR1 is SGHTS and CDR2 is YDEGEE. CDR3 sequence reads: CASSLGRGLYEQYF. The CDR3 DNA follows: TGTGCCAGCAGCTTGGGCAGGGGGCTCTACGAGCAGTACTTC.

This clonotype has a count of ten or more. CDR3 bases: TGTGCCAGCAGTTACTTTGCTGGCTACACCTTC. It translates to CASSYFAGYTF. This chain joins TRBV6-5 and TRBJ1-2, with no clear D. V was cut by 1 base and J by 7 bases, with 4 bases left in between. The CDR3 totals 11 residues. Germline lookup yields CDR1 MNHEY and CDR2 SVGAGI.

The V and J genes are TRBV5-3 and TRBJ2-1; 7 bases fit TRBD2. TRBV5-3 is recorded as an ORF, its role being uncertain. After removal of 8 bases from V and 0 bases from J, the junction contained 11 bases not matched to a gene. The CDR3 spans 16 residues. CDR3 sequence (DNA): TGTGCCAGCAAATTTGAGCGGGGAAACTCCTACAATGAGCAGTTCTTC. Its translation is CASKFERGNSYNEQFF.

The V gene is TRBV9, the J gene TRBJ2-1; weak D call: TRBD2 (5 bases). Germline V gene lookup returns CDR1 SGDLS and CDR2 YYNGEE. This CDR3 has 18 residues. V was cut by 3 bases and J by 3 bases, with 22 bases left in between. CDR3 in amino acids: CASSASGTSYTGYNEQFF. The CDR3 region has the DNA TGTGCCAGCAGCGCGAGCGGAACCTCCTACACGGGCTACAATGAGCAGTTCTTC. Supplemented by reference TRBV9 and TRBJ2-1, the full variable domain reads DSGVTQTPKHLITATGQRVTLRCSPRSGDLSVYWYQQSLDQGLQFLIQYYNGEERAKGNILERFSAQQFPDLHSELNLSSLELGDSALYFCASSASGTSYTGYNEQFFGPGTRLTVL.

This clonotype has a count of ten or more. The chain is built from TRBV2 and TRBJ1-1; TRBD1 aligns across 8 bases. V lost 2 bases and J lost 8; bases outside the gene matches: 1. CDR3 length: 12 residues. Germline CDR1 is SNHLY and CDR2 is FYNNEI. The CDR3 DNA reads TGTGCCAGCAGTGAAAGGACAGGGGAAGCTTTCTTT. Protein product: CASSERTGEAFF.

The rearrangement links TRBV24-1 to TRBJ2-1; D is unclear. Trimming took off 8 bases at V and 8 bases at J, with 15 bases between the two ends. Germline lookup yields CDR1 KGHDR and CDR2 SFDVKD. The CDR3 totals 13 residues. As DNA, the CDR3 is TGTGCCACCATGGGCACGGGTATCCATGAGCAGTTCTTC. Translating it yields CATMGTGIHEQFF.

Comments on this clonotype: The junction differs from germline at one of its ends, possibly a read error. The chain is built from TRBV15 and TRBJ1-1; D is uncertain. CDR1 and CDR2 (germline): LNHNV, YYDKDF (reference sequence). The CDR3 is made up of 15 amino acids. For the CDR3, the DNA is TGCGTCACCAGCAGACTCAAAGTGGGGTCCACTGAAGCTTTCTTT. Residues: CVTSRLKVGSTEAFF. Complete variable domain (other parts from reference TRBV15 and TRBJ1-1): DAMVIQNPRYQVTQFGKPVTLSCSQTLNHNVMYWYQQKSSQAPKLLFHYYDKDFNNEADTPDNFQSRRPNTSFCFLDIRSPGLGDTAMYLCVTSRLKVGSTEAFFGQGTRLTVV.

The chain carries TRBV29-1 and TRBJ2-3; D may be TRBD2 (5 bases). Trimming removed 6 bases from V and 8 bases from J, with 15 bases in between. CDR3 length: 12 residues. Germline V CDR1 and CDR2: SQVTM, ANQGSEA. CDR3: CSVRAGLGTQYF. CDR3 coding DNA: TGCAGCGTGAGGGCCGGGTTAGGTACGCAGTATTTT.

The sample holds many counts of this clonotype. The V call is TRBV7-9, the J call TRBJ2-7; maybe TRBD2 (7 bases). The CDR3 spans 13 residues. CDR1 is SEHNR and CDR2 is FQNEAQ in the germline V gene (reference sequence). The germline V and J ends were trimmed by 2 bases and 3 bases, with 8 bases remaining between them. Written as DNA, the CDR3 is TGTGCCAGCAGCTTAAGGGGGGGCTACGAGCAGTACTTC. This codes for CASSLRGGYEQYF.

The V and J genes are TRBV20-1 and TRBJ2-5; tentatively, D is TRBD1 or TRBD2 (5 bases each). Germline V gene sequence: CDR1 DFQATT, CDR2 SNEGSKA (reference sequence). The CDR3 length is 16 residues. With 0 bases removed from V and 7 bases from J, the gap between germline ends came to 21 bases. The CDR3 DNA is TGCAGTGCTAGAGAGCCCGGGACCCTTCTCGCGGGGACCCAGTACTTC. Its protein is CSAREPGTLLAGTQYF.